The clone carrying this TCR beta chain appeared a few times. The antigen is undetermined. This sample stems from a study of regulatory T cells in long-lasting Graves disease. Study-level background: Graves' cases, newly diagnosed, had used antithyroid drugs under 3 months. Study findings and constraints: The analysis examined peripheral blood only and excluded thyroid tissue.

Sample time point: newly diagnosed GD, antithyroid drugs for less than 3 months. Scientists built the TCR library using RNA that was extracted from PBMCs. In this cohort, patients came from an endocrinology department located in Xi'an, China. The TCR beta library used iRepertoire HTBI primers with Arm-PCR amplification of CDR3. TCRdb reprocessed the multiplex PCR reads with MiXCR, giving one entry per CDR3 protein. The profile shows about 320,000 distinct CDR3 sequences, 15% to 20% of them singletons. Germline values: CDR1 KGHSH, CDR2 LQKENI. This CDR3 has 14 amino acids. V lost 4 bases, J lost 4 bases, and 4 bases stayed unmatched.

This chain connects TRBV18 to TRBJ2-7; 10 nucleotides match TRBD1. The specimen was peripheral blood mononuclear cells (PBMCs), collected at new diagnosis, from a patient treated with antithyroid drugs. This receptor was obtained from a female donor with Graves disease. CDR3 sequence (DNA): TGTGCCAGCTCACGGCCGGGACAGGGGTACGAGCAGTACTTC. Protein sequence: CASSRPGQGYEQYF.